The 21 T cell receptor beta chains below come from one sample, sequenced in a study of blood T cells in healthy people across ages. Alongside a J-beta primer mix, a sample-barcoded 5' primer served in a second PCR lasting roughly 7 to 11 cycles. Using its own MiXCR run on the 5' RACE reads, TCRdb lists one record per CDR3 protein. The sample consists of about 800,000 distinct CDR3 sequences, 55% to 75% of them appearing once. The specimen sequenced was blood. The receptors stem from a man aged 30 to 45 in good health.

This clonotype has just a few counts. CDR3 residues: CASSSTRLAKNIQYF. CDR3 nucleotide sequence: TGTGCCAGCAGTTCCACACGGCTAGCCAAAAACATTCAGTACTTC. The rearrangement joins TRBV6-2 or TRBV6-3 to TRBJ2-4, with no clear D. The germline CDR1 and CDR2 sequences are MNHEY and SVGEGT. The CDR3 has 15 residues. V lost 4 bases and J lost 0, with 10 bases in between.

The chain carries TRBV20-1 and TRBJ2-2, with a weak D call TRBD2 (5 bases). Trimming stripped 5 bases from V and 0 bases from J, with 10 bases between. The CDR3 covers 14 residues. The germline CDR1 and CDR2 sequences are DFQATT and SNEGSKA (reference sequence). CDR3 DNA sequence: TGCAGTGCTGGGGTGGGAGCGAACACCGGGGAGCTGTTTTTT. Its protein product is CSAGVGANTGELFF.

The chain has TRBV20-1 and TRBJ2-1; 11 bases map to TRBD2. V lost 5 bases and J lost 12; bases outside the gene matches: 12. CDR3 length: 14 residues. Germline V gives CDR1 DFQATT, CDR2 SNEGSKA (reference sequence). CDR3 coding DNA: TGCAGTGCTGTAACTAGCGGGAGCGTTATGGGGCAGTTCTTC. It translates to CSAVTSGSVMGQFF.

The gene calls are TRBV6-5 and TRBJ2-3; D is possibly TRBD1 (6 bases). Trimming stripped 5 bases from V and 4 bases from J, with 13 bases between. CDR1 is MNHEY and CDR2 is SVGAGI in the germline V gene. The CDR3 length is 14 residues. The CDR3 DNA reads TGTGCCAGCAGTGAAGGGGGTGGGGCAGATACGCAGTATTTT. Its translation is CASSEGGGADTQYF.

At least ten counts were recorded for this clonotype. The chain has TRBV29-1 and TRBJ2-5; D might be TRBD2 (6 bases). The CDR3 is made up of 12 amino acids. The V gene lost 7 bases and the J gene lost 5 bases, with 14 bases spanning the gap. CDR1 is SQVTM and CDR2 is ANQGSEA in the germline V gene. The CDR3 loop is CSADRGGETQYF. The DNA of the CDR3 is TGCAGCGCCGACCGGGGAGGCGAGACCCAGTACTTC.

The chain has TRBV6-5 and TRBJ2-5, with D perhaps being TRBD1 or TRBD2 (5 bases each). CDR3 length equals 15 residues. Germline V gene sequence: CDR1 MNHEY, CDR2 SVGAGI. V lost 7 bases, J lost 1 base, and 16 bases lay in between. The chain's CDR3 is CASTRSGLAQETQYF. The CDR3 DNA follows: TGTGCCAGCACCCGATCGGGGCTAGCCCAAGAGACCCAGTACTTC.

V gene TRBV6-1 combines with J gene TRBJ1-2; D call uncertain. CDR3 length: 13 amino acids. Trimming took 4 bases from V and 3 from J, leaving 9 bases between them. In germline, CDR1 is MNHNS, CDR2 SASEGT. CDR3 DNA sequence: TGTGCCAGCAGTGTCAACCTATACTATGGCTACACCTTC. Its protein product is CASSVNLYYGYTF.

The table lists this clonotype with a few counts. The CDR3 region is CASSSESGNVYEQYF. The CDR3 bases are TGTGCCAGCAGCTCCGAATCGGGCAACGTCTACGAGCAGTACTTC. This chain links TRBV7-9 with TRBJ2-7; no definite D call. Germline lookup yields CDR1 SEHNR and CDR2 FQNEAQ (reference sequence). V gave up 4 bases and J gave up 3 bases, with 16 bases separating them. This CDR3 is built from 15 residues.

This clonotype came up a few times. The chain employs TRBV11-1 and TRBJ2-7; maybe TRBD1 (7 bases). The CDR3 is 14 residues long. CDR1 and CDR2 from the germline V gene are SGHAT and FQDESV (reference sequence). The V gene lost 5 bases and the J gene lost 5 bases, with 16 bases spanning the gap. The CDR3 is CASSPRQGLDEQYF. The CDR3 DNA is TGTGCCAGCAGCCCACGACAGGGACTCGACGAGCAGTACTTC.

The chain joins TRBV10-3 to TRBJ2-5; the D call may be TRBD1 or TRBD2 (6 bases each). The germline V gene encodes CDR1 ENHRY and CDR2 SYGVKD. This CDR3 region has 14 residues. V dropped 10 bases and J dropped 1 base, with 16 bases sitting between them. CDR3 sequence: CATNGGTFQETQYF. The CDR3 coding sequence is TGTGCCACGAATGGGGGGACATTCCAAGAGACCCAGTACTTC.

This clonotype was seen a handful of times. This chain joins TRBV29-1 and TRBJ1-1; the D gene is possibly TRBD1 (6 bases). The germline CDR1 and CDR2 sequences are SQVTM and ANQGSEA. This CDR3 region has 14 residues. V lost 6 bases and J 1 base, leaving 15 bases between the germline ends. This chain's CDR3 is CSVKEGGGNTEAFF. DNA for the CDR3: TGCAGCGTCAAAGAGGGGGGAGGGAACACTGAAGCTTTCTTT.

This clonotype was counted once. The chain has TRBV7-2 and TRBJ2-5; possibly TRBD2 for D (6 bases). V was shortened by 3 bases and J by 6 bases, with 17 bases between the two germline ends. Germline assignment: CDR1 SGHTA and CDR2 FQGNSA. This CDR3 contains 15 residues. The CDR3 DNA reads TGTGCCAGCAGCTTCCCGGGAGACCTCATTCAGACCCAGTACTTC. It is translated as CASSFPGDLIQTQYF.

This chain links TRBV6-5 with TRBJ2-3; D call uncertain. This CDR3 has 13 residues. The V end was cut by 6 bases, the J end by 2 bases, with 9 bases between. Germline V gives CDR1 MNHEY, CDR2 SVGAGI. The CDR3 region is CASSVSYTDTQYF. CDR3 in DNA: TGTGCCAGCAGCGTTTCATACACAGATACGCAGTATTTT.

The DNA of the CDR3 is TGCGCCAGCAGCCAAGAAACGAATGGGCTAGCAACTACCTACGAGCAGTACTTC. Encoded protein: CASSQETNGLATTYEQYF. V is TRBV4-1 and J is TRBJ2-7, with a weak D call TRBD2 (5 bases). V was shortened by 0 bases and J by 2 bases, with 20 bases between the two germline ends. The germline gives CDR1 MGHRA, CDR2 YSYEKL. The CDR3 has 18 amino acids.

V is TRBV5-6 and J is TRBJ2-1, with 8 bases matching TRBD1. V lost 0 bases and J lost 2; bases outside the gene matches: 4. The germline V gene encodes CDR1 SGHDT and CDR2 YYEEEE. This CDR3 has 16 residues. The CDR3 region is CASSLEGTGTYNEQFF. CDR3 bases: TGTGCCAGCAGCTTGGAGGGGACAGGCACCTACAATGAGCAGTTCTTC.

The DNA of the CDR3 is TGTGCCAGCACCCCAATGGACTATAGCAATCAGCCCCAGCATTTT. It yields the protein CASTPMDYSNQPQHF. The chain combines TRBV28 with TRBJ1-5; D remains unclear. The V gene lost 7 bases and the J gene lost 0 bases, with 13 bases spanning the gap. Germline CDR1 MDHEN, CDR2 SYDVKM. The CDR3 loop spans 15 amino acids.

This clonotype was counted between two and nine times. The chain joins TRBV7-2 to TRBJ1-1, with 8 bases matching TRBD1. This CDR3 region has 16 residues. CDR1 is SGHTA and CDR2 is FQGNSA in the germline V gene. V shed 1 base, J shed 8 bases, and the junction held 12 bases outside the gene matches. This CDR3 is CASSLVVLGGQGEAFF. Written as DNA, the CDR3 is TGTGCCAGCAGCTTAGTAGTATTAGGTGGACAGGGCGAAGCTTTCTTT. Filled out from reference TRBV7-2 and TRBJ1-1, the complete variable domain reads GAGVSQSPSNKVTEKGKDVELRCDPISGHTALYWYRQSLGQGLEFLIYFQGNSAPDKSGLPSDRFSAERTGGSVSTLTIQRTQQEDSAVYLCASSLVVLGGQGEAFFGQGTRLTVV.

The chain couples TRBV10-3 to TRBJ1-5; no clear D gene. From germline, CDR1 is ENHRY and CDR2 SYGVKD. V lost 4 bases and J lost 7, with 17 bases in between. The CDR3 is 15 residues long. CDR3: CAISAERAIEQPQHF. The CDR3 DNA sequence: TGTGCCATCAGTGCGGAAAGGGCGATCGAACAGCCCCAGCATTTT.

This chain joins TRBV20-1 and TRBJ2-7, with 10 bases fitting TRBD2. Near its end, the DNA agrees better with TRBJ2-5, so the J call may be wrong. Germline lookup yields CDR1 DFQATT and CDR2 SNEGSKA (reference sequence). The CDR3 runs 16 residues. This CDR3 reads CSVTRALAGAGETQYF. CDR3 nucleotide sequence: TGCAGTGTAACGAGAGCGCTAGCGGGAGCAGGGGAGACCCAGTACTTC.

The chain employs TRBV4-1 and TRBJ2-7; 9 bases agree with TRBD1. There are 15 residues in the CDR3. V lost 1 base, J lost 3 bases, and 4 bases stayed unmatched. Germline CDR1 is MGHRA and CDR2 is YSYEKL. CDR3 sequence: CASSQGDRANYEQYF. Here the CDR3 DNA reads TGCGCCAGCAGCCAAGGGGACAGGGCAAACTACGAGCAGTACTTC.

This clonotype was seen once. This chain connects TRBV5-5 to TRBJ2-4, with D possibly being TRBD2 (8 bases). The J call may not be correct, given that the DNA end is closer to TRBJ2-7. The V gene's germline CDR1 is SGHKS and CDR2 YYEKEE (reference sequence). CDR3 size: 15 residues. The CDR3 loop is CASSREGQQTYEQYF. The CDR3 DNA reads TGTGCCAGCAGCCGGGAGGGACAGCAAACCTACGAGCAGTACTTC.